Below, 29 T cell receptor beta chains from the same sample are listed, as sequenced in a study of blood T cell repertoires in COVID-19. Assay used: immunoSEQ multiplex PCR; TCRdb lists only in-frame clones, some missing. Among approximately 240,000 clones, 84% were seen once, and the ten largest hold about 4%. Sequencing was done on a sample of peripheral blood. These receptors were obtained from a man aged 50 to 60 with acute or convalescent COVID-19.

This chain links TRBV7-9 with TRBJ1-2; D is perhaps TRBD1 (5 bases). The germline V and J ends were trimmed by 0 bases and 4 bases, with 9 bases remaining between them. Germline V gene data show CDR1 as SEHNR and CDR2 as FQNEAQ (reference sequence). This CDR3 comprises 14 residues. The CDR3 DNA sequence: TGTGCCAGCAGCTTAGCGACCGGGGGCTATGGCTACACCTTC. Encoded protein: CASSLATGGYGYTF.

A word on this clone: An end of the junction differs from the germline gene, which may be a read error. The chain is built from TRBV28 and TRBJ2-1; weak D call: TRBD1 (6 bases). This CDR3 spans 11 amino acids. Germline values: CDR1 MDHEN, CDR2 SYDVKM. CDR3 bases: TGTGCCAGCAGTTTAAACCGGGACAAGGTCTTC. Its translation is CASSLNRDKVF.

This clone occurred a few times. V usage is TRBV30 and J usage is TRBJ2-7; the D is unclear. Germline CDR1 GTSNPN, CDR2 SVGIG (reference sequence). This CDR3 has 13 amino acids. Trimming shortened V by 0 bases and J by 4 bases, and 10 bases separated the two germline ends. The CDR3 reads CAWSVPTPYEQYF. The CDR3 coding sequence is TGTGCCTGGAGTGTACCGACTCCTTACGAGCAGTACTTC.

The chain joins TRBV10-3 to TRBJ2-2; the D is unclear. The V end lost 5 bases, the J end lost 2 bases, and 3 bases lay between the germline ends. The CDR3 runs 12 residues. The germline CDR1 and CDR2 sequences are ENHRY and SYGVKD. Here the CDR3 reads CAISPNTGELFF. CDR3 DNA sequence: TGTGCCATCAGTCCAAACACCGGGGAGCTGTTTTTT.

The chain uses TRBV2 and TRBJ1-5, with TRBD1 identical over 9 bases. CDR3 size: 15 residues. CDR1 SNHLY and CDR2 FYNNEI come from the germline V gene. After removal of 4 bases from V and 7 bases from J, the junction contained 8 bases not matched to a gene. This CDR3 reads CASSAGQGGRQPQHF. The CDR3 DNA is TGTGCCAGCAGTGCGGGACAGGGTGGGAGGCAGCCCCAGCATTTT.

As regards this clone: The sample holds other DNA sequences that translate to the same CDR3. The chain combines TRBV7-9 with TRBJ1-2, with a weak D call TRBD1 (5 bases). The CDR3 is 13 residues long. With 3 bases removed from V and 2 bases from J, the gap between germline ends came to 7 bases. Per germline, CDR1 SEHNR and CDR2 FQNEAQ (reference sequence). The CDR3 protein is CASSFPGNYGYTF. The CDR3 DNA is TGTGCCAGCAGCTTTCCAGGGAACTATGGCTACACCTTC.

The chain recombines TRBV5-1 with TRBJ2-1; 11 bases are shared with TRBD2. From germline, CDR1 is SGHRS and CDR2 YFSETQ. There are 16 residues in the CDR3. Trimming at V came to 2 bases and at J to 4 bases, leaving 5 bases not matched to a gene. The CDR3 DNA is TGCGCCAGCAGCTTAACTAGCGGGGGCACATACAATGAGCAGTTCTTC. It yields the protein CASSLTSGGTYNEQFF.

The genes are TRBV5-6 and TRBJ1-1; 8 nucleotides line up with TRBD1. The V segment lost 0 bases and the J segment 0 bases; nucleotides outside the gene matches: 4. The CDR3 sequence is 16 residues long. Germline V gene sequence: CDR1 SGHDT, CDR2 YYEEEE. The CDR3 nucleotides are TGTGCCAGCAGCTTGGCCAGGACAGGGATGAACACTGAAGCTTTCTTT. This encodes CASSLARTGMNTEAFF.

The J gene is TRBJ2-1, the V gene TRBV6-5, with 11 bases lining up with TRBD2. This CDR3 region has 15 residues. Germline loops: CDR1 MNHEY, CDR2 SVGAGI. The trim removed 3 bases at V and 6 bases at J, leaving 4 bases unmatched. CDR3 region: CASSYLAGGPNEQFF. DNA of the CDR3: TGTGCCAGCAGTTATTTAGCGGGGGGGCCCAATGAGCAGTTCTTC.

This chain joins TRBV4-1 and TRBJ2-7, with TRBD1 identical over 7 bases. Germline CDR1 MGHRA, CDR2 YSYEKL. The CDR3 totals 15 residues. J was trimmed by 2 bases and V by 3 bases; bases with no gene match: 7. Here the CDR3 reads CASSQDDRAPYEQYF. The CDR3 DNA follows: TGCGCCAGCAGCCAGGATGACAGGGCCCCCTACGAGCAGTACTTC.

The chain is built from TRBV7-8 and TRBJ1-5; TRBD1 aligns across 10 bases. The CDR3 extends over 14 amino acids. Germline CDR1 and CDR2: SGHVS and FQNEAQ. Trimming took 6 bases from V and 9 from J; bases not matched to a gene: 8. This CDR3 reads CASRRDRGEGPQHF. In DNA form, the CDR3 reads TGTGCCAGCAGGCGGGACAGGGGAGAGGGGCCCCAGCATTTT.

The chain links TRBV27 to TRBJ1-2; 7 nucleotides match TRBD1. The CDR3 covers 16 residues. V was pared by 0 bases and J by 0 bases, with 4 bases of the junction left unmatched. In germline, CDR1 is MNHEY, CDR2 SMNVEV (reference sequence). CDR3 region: CASSLSWRGPNYGYTF. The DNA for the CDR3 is TGTGCCAGCAGTTTATCGTGGAGGGGGCCTAACTATGGCTACACCTTC.

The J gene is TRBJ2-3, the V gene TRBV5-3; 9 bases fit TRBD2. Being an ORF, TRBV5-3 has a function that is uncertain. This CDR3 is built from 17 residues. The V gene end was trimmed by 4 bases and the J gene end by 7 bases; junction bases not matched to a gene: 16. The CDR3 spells CARSGREGSGGTHTQYF. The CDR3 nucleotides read TGTGCCAGAAGCGGGCGGGAGGGTAGCGGGGGAACACATACGCAGTATTTT.

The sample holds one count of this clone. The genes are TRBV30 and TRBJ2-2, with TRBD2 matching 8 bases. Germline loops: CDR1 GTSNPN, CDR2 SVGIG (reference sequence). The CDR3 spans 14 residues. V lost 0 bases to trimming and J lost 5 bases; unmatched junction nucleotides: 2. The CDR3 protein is CAWSVPSGTGELFF. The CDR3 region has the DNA TGTGCCTGGAGTGTCCCTAGCGGGACCGGGGAGCTGTTTTTT.

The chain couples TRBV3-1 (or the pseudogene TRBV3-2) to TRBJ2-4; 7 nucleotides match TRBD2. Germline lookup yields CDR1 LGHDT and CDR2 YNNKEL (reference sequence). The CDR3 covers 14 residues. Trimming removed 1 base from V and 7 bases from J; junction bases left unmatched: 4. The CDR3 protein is CASSQAGGGNIQYF. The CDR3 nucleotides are TGTGCCAGCAGCCAAGCGGGAGGAGGGAACATTCAGTACTTC.

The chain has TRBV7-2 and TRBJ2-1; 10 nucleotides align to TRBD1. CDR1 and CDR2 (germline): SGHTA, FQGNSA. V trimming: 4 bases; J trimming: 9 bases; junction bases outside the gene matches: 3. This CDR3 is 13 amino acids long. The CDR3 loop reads CASSWDRGIEQFF. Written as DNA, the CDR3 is TGTGCCAGCAGCTGGGACAGGGGTATTGAGCAGTTCTTC.

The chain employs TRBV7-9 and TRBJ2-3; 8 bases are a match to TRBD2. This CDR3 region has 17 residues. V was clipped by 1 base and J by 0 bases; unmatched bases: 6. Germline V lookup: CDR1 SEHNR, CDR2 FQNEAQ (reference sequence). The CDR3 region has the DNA TGTGCCAGCAGCTTAGAGGCTAGCGGGCTAAGCACAGATACGCAGTATTTT. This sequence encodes CASSLEASGLSTDTQYF.

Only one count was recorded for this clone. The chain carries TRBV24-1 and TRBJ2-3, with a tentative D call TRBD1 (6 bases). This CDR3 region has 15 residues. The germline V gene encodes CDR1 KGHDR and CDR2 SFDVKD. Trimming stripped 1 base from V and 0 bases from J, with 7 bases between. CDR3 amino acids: CATSDFRGSTDTQYF. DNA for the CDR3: TGTGCCACCAGTGATTTCAGGGGAAGCACAGATACGCAGTATTTT.

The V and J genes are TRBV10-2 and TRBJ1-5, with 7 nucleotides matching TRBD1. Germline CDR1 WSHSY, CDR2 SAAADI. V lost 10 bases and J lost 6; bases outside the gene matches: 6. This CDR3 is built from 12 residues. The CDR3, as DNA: TGCGCCACAAACAGGGGCCCTCAGCCCCAGCATTTT. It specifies CATNRGPQPQHF.

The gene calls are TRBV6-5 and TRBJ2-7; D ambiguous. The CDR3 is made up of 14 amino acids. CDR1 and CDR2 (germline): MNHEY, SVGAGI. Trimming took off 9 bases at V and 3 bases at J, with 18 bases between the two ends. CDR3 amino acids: CASVTPNPLYEQYF. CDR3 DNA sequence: TGTGCCAGTGTAACACCGAACCCTCTCTACGAGCAGTACTTC.

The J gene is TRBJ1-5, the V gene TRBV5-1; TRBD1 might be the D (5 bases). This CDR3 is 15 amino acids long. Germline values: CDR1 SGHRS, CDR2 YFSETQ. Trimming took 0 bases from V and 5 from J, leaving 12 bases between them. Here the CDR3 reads CASSLEGEGDQPQHF. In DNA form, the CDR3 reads TGCGCCAGCAGCTTGGAAGGGGAAGGGGATCAGCCCCAGCATTTT.

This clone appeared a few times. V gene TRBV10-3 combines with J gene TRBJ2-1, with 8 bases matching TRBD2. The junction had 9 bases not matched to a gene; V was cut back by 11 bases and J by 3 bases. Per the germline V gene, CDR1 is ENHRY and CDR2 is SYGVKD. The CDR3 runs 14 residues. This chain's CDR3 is CASGSGTVYNEQFF. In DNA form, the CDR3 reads TGTGCCTCCGGTAGCGGGACTGTCTACAATGAGCAGTTCTTC.

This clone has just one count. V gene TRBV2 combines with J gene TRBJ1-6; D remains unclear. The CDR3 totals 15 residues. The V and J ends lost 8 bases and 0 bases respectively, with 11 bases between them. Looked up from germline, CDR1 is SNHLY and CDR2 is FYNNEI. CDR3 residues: CASVSPTSYNSPLHF. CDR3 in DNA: TGTGCCAGCGTGAGTCCAACCTCCTATAATTCACCCCTCCACTTT.

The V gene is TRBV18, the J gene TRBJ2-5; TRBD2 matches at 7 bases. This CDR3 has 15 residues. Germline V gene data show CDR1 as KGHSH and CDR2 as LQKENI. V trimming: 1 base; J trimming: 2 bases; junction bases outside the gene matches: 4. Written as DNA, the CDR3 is TGTGCCAGCTCACCACGGGGGGGGATGCAAGAGACCCAGTACTTC. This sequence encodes CASSPRGGMQETQYF.

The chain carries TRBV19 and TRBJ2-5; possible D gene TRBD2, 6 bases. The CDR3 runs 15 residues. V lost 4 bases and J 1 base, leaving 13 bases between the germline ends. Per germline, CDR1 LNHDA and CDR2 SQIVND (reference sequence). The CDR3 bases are TGTGCCAGTAGTAACCACATAGCGGCCCAAGAGACCCAGTACTTC. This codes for CASSNHIAAQETQYF.

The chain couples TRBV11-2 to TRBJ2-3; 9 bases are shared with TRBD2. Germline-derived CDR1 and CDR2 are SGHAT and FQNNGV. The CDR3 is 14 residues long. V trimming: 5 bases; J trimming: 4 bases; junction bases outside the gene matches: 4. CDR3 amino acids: CASSRKREADTQYF. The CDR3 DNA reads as TGTGCCAGCAGCCGTAAGCGGGAGGCAGATACGCAGTATTTT.

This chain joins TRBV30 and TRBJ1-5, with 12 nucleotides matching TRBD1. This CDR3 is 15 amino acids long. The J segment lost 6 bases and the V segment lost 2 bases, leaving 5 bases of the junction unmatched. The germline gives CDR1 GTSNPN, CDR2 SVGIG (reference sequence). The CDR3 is CAWSPGQGAGQPQHF. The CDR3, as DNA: TGTGCCTGGAGTCCGGGACAGGGGGCTGGTCAGCCCCAGCATTTT.

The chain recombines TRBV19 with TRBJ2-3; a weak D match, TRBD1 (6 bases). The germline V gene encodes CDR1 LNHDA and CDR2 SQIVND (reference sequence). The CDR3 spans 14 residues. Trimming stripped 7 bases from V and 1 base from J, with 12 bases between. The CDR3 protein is CASKPGQRTDTQYF. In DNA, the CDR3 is TGTGCCAGTAAACCGGGACAACGCACAGATACGCAGTATTTT.

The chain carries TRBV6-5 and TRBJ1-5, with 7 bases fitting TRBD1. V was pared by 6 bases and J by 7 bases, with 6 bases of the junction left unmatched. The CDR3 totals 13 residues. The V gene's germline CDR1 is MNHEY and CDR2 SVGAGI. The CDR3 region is CASREGAQQPQHF. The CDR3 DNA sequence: TGTGCCAGCAGGGAGGGGGCACAGCAGCCCCAGCATTTT.